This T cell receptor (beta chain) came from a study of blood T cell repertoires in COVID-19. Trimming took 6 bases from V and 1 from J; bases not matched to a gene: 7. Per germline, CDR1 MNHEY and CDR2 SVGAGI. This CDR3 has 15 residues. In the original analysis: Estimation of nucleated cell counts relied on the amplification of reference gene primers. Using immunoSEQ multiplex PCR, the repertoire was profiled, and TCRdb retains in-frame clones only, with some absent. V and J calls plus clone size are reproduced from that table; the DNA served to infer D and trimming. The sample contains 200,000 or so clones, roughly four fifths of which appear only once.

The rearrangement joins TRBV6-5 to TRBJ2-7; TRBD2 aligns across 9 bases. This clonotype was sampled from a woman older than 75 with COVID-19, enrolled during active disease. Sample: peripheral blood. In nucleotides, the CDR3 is TGTGCCAGCAGCTTAGTTCTAGCGGGGTCCTACGAGCAGTACTTC. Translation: CASSLVLAGSYEQYF.